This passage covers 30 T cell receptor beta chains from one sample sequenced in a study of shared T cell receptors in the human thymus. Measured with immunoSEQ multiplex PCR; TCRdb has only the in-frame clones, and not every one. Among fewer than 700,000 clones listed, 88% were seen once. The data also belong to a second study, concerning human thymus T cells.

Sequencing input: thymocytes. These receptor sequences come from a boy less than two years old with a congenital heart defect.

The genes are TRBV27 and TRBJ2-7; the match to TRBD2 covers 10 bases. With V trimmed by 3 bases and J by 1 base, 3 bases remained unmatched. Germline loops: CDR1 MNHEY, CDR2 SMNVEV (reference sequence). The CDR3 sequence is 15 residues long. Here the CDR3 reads CASSFSGRASYEQYF. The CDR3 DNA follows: TGTGCCAGCAGTTTCAGCGGGAGGGCGTCCTACGAGCAGTACTTC.

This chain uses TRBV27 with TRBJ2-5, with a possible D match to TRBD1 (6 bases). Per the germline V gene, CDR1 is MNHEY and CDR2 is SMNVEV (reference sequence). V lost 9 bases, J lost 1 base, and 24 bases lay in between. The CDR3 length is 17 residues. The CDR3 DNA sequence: TGTGCCAGTACTAAACGAGGTGGGAAGGGGGTCCAAGAGACCCAGTACTTC. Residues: CASTKRGGKGVQETQYF.

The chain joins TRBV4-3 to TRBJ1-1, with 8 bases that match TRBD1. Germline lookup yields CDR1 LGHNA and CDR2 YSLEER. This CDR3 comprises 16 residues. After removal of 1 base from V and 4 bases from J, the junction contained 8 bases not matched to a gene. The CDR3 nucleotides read TGCGCCAGCAGCCAAGGTAACCAGGGGGCGAGCACTGAAGCTTTCTTT. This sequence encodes CASSQGNQGASTEAFF.

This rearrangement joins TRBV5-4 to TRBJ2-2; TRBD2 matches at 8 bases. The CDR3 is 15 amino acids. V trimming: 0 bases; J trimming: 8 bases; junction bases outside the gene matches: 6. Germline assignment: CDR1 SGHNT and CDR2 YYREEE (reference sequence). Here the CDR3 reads CASSLESSGRGELFF. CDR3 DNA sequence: TGTGCCAGCAGCTTGGAGTCGAGCGGGAGAGGGGAGCTGTTTTTT.

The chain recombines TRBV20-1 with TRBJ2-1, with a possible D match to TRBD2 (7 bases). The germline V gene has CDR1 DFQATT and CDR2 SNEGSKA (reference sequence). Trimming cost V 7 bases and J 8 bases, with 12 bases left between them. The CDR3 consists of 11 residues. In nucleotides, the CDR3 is TGCAGTGGAAGGGAGGGGGATGAGCAGTTCTTC. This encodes CSGREGDEQFF.

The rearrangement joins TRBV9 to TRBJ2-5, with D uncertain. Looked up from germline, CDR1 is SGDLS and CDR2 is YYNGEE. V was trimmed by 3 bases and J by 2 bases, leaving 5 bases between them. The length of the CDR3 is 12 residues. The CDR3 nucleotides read TGTGCCAGCAGCGACAGACAAGAGACCCAGTACTTC. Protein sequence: CASSDRQETQYF. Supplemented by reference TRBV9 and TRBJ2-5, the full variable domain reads DSGVTQTPKHLITATGQRVTLRCSPRSGDLSVYWYQQSLDQGLQFLIQYYNGEERAKGNILERFSAQQFPDLHSELNLSSLELGDSALYFCASSDRQETQYFGPGTRLLVL.

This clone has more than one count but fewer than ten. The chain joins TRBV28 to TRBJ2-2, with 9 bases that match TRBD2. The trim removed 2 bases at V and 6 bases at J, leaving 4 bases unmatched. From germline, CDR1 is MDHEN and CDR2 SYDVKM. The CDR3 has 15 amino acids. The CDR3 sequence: CASSLAGGPSGELFF. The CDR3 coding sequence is TGTGCCAGCAGTTTAGCGGGAGGGCCCTCCGGGGAGCTGTTTTTT.

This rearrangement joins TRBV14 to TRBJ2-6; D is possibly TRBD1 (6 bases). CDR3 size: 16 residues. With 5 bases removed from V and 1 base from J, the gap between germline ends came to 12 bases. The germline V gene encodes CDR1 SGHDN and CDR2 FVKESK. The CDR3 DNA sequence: TGTGCCAGCAGCGCCAGGGGTAGGTCTGGGGCCAACGTCCTGACTTTC. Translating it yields CASSARGRSGANVLTF.

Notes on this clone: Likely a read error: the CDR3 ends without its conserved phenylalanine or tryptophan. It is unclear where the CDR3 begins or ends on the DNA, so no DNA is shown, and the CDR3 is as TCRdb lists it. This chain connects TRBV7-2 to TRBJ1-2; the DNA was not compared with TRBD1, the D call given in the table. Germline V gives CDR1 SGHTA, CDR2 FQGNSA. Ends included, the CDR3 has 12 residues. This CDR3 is CASSLEDPGTGL.

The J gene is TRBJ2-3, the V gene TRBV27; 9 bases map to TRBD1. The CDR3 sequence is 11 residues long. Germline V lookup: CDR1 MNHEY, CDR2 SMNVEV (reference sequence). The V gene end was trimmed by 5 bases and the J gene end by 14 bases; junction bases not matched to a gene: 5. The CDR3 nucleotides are TGTGCCAGCAGTCAACAGGGGGCCCTGTATTTT. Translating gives CASSQQGALYF.

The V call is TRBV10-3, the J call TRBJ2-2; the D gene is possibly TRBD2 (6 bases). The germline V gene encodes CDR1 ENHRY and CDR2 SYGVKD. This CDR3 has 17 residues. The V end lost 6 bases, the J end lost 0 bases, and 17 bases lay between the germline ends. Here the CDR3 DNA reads TGTGCCATCAGACCCCGTGGGGGGTACGCGAACACCGGGGAGCTGTTTTTT. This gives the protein CAIRPRGGYANTGELFF.

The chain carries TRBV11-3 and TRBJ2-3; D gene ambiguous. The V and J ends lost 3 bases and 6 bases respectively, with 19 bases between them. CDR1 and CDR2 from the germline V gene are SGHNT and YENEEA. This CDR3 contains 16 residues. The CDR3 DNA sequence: TGTGCCAGCAGCTTTAGAGCGCTTCCGTCCGGGGATACGCAGTATTTT. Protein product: CASSFRALPSGDTQYF.

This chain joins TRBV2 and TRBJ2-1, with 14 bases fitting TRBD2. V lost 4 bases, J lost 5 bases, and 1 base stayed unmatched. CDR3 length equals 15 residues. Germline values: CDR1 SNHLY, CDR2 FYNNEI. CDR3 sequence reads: CASSGGLAGDNEQFF. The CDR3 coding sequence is TGTGCCAGCAGTGGGGGACTAGCGGGGGACAATGAGCAGTTCTTC.

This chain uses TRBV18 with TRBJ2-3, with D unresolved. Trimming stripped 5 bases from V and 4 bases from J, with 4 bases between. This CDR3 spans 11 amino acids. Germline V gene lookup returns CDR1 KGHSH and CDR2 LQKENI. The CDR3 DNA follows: TGTGCCAGCTCAGCGCCAGATACGCAGTATTTT. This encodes CASSAPDTQYF.

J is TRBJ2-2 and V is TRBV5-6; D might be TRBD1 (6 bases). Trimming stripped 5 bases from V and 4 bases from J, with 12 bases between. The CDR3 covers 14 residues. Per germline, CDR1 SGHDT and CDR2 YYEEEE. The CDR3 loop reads CASRADRFTGELFF. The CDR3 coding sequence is TGTGCCAGCAGAGCCGACAGGTTCACCGGGGAGCTGTTTTTT. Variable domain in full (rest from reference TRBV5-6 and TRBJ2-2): DAGVTQSPTHLIKTRGQQVTLRCSPKSGHDTVSWYQQALGQGPQFIFQYYEEEERQRGNFPDRFSGHQFPNYSSELNVNALLLGDSALYLCASRADRFTGELFFGEGSRLTVL.

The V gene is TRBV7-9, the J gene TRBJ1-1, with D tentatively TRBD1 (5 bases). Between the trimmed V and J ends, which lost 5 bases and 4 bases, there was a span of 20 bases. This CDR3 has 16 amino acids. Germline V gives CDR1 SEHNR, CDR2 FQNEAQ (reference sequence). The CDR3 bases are TGTGCCAGCAGCGCAACCGGGGAGGGGATGACCACTGAAGCTTTCTTT. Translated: CASSATGEGMTTEAFF.

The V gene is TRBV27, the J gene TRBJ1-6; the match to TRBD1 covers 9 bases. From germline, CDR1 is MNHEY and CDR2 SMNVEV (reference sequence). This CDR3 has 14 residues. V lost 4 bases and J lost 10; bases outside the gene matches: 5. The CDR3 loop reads CASSSGTGPSPLHF. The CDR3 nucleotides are TGTGCCAGCAGTTCCGGGACAGGGCCGTCACCCCTCCACTTT.

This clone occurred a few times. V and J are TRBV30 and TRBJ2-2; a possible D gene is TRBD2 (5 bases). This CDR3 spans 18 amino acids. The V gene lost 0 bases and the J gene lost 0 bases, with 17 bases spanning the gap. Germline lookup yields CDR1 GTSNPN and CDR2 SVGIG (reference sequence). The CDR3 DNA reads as TGTGCCTGGAGTGTACCTCTAGCCACCGAAACGAACACCGGGGAGCTGTTTTTT. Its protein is CAWSVPLATETNTGELFF.

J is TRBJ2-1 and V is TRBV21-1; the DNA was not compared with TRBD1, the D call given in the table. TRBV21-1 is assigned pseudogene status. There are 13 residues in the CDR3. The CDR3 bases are TGTGCCAGCAGCCATTGGGCGCACAATGAGCAGTTCTTC. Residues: CASSHWAHNEQFF.

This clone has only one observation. CDR3 DNA: TGTGCCAGCAGCCCCGGTACGGCCATAGACCCAGCGGGAGTCAATGAGCAGTTCTTC. It yields the protein CASSPGTAIDPAGVNEQFF. The V and J genes are TRBV5-6 and TRBJ2-1; 8 bases align to TRBD2. This CDR3 has 19 amino acids. From germline, CDR1 is SGHDT and CDR2 YYEEEE. J lost 6 bases, V lost 4 bases, and 21 bases had no gene match. The whole variable domain, filled in from reference TRBV5-6 and TRBJ2-1, reads DAGVTQSPTHLIKTRGQQVTLRCSPKSGHDTVSWYQQALGQGPQFIFQYYEEEERQRGNFPDRFSGHQFPNYSSELNVNALLLGDSALYLCASSPGTAIDPAGVNEQFFGPGTRLTVL.

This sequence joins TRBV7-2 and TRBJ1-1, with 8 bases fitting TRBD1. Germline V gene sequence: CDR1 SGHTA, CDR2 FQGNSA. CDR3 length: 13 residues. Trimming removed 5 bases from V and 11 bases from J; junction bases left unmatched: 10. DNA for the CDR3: TGTGCCAGCAGCCGGGACAGGCTATGGCGGGCTTTCTTT. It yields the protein CASSRDRLWRAFF.

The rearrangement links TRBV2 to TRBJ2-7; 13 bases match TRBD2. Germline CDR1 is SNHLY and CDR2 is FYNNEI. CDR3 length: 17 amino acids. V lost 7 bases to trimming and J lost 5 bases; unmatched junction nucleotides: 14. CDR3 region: CASKAGTSGTYPHEQYF. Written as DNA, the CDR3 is TGTGCCAGCAAAGCCGGGACTAGCGGGACCTACCCCCACGAGCAGTACTTC.

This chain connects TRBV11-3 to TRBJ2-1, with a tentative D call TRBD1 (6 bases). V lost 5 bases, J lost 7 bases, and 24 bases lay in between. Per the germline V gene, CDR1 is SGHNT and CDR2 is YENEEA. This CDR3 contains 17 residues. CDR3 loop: CASSEGPSGQGKNEQFF. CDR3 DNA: TGTGCCAGCAGCGAAGGTCCATCGGGGCAGGGGAAGAATGAGCAGTTCTTC.

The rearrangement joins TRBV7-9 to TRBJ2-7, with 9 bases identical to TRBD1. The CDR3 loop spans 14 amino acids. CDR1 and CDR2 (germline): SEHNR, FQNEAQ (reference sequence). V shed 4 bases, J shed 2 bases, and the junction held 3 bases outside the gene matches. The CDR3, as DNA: TGTGCCAGCAGCTCGGACAGGGGCGCCTACGAGCAGTACTTC. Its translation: CASSSDRGAYEQYF.

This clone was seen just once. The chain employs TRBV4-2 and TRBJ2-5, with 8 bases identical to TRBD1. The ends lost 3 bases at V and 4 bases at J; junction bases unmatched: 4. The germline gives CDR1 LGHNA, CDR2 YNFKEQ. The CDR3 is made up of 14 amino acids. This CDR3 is CASSQDDRGETQYF. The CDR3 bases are TGTGCCAGCAGCCAGGATGACAGGGGAGAGACCCAGTACTTC.

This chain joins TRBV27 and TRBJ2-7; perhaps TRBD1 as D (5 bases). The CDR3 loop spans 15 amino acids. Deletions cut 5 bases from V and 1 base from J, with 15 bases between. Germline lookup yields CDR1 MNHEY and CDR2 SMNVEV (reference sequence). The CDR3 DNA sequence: TGTGCCAGCAGTACAACTCAGGGTGGATCCTACGAGCAGTACTTC. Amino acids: CASSTTQGGSYEQYF.

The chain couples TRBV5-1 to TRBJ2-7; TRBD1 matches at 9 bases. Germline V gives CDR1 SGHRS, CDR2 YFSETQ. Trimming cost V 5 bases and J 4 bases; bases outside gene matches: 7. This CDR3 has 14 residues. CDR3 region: CASSRRTGAYEQYF. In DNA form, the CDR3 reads TGCGCCAGCAGTCGAAGGACAGGGGCGTACGAGCAGTACTTC.

The CDR3 bases are TGTGCCAGCAGCTTAGATCGCGCGGAAAACATTCAGTACTTC. Translated: CASSLDRAENIQYF. V gene TRBV11-2 combines with J gene TRBJ2-4; D is undetermined. This CDR3 has 14 amino acids. Germline assignment: CDR1 SGHAT and CDR2 FQNNGV. V was pared by 0 bases and J by 5 bases, with 8 bases between.

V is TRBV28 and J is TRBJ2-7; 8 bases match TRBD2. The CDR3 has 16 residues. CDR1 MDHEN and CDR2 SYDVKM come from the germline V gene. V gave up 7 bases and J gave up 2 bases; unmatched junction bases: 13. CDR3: CASTEPPGLGPYEQYF. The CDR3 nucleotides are TGTGCCAGCACCGAACCTCCGGGACTAGGTCCCTACGAGCAGTACTTC.

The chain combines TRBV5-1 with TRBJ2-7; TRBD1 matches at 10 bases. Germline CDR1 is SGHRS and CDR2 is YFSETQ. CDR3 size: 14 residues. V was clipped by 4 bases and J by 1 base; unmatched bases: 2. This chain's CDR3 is CASSPGQGSYEQYF. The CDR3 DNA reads TGCGCCAGCAGCCCGGGACAGGGGTCCTACGAGCAGTACTTC.